A single sample gave rise to the 17 T cell receptor beta chains below, sequenced in a study of cytomegalovirus exposure and HLA in healthy donors. The table came from immunoSEQ multiplex PCR; TCRdb's copy has only in-frame clones and leaves some out. The sample contains 230,000 or so clones, 88% of which appear only once. The material sequenced was PBMCs. Source of these receptors: a woman under 30 in good health and CMV-seronegative.

The chain is built from TRBV7-9 and TRBJ2-7; 9 positions agree with TRBD1. This CDR3 spans 15 amino acids. J gave up 4 bases and V 1 base, and 5 bases lay outside the gene matches. Germline CDR1 and CDR2: SEHNR and FQNEAQ (reference sequence). CDR3 protein: CASSLDTGGRYEQYF. The CDR3 nucleotides are TGTGCCAGCAGCTTAGATACAGGGGGCCGATACGAGCAGTACTTC.

The chain is built from TRBV14 and TRBJ2-1, with 8 bases lining up with TRBD2. CDR3 length: 16 residues. Germline loops: CDR1 SGHDN, CDR2 FVKESK. Losses at the gene ends were 3 bases for V and 5 bases for J; bases not matched to a gene: 9. The CDR3: CASSQGGGTSDNEQFF. CDR3 coding DNA: TGTGCCAGCAGCCAGGGAGGCGGGACTAGTGACAATGAGCAGTTCTTC.

This clone is a singleton in its sample. The chain combines TRBV18 with TRBJ2-1; possible D gene TRBD2, 6 bases. The CDR3 sequence is 16 residues long. The germline V gene has CDR1 KGHSH and CDR2 LQKENI. Trimming removed 3 bases at V and 8 bases at J, with 20 bases between. As DNA, the CDR3 is TGTGCCAGCTCACCGACCGGGACTTCGTCTTTCTATGAGCAGTTCTTC. Translating it yields CASSPTGTSSFYEQFF.

The chain uses TRBV30 and TRBJ2-3, with TRBD2 matching over 10 bases. From germline, CDR1 is GTSNPN and CDR2 SVGIG (reference sequence). The CDR3 length is 16 residues. J gave up 5 bases and V 4 bases, and 12 bases lay outside the gene matches. CDR3 sequence (DNA): TGTGCCTGGACTTTGGGAGCGGGAGGGCCGGGAGATACGCAGTATTTT. The encoded protein is CAWTLGAGGPGDTQYF.

This clone was recorded only once. The J gene is TRBJ2-3, the V gene TRBV28, with no clear D. Trimming removed 2 bases from V and 5 bases from J, with 14 bases in between. CDR3 length: 15 residues. Germline V gene data show CDR1 as MDHEN and CDR2 as SYDVKM. CDR3 nucleotide sequence: TGTGCCAGCAGTTTACCACTAATAAATGGAGATACGCAGTATTTT. Amino acids: CASSLPLINGDTQYF.

The gene calls are TRBV5-4 and TRBJ1-2; D is undetermined. The CDR3 is made up of 15 amino acids. CDR1 is SGHNT, CDR2 YYREEE, per germline (reference sequence). The V gene lost 4 bases and the J gene lost 2 bases, with 15 bases spanning the gap. The CDR3 protein is CASSPSSGGNYGYTF. The CDR3 bases are TGTGCCAGCAGCCCCTCCTCGGGCGGGAACTATGGCTACACCTTC.

This rearrangement joins TRBV7-2 to TRBJ1-2; unclear D gene. The CDR3 is 13 residues long. Looked up from germline, CDR1 is SGHTA and CDR2 is FQGNSA. The ends were cut back, 5 bases at V and 6 bases at J, with 13 bases in the middle. CDR3 sequence: CASSQLPGNGYTF. In nucleotides, the CDR3 is TGTGCCAGCAGCCAACTACCGGGGAATGGCTACACCTTC.

This clone came up a few times. The rearrangement joins TRBV4-1 to TRBJ1-2; weak D call: TRBD1 (6 bases). Germline assignment: CDR1 MGHRA and CDR2 YSYEKL. This CDR3 has 13 residues. V was pared by 2 bases and J by 2 bases, with 6 bases between. The CDR3 is CASSQTGNYGYTF. CDR3 bases: TGCGCCAGCAGCCAAACAGGGAACTATGGCTACACCTTC.

The chain links TRBV11-2 to TRBJ1-1, with D possibly being TRBD1 (6 bases). Per germline, CDR1 SGHAT and CDR2 FQNNGV. This CDR3 has 15 residues. V lost 5 bases and J lost 6, with 19 bases in between. For the CDR3, the DNA is TGTGCCAGCAGCCGATCGCCCGGGACAAACGCTGAAGCTTTCTTT. Residues: CASSRSPGTNAEAFF.

The V and J genes are TRBV7-9 and TRBJ1-2, with TRBD1 as a possible D gene (6 bases). The germline gives CDR1 SEHNR, CDR2 FQNEAQ (reference sequence). Trimming cost V 5 bases and J 7 bases, with 14 bases left between them. The CDR3 runs to 13 residues. DNA for the CDR3: TGTGCCAGCAGCCCAACAGGGTTCTCTGGCTACACCTTC. The encoded protein is CASSPTGFSGYTF.

The J gene is TRBJ1-1, the V gene TRBV27; no definite D call. Germline V gene sequence: CDR1 MNHEY, CDR2 SMNVEV (reference sequence). The CDR3 runs to 17 residues. With 2 bases removed from V and 0 bases from J, the gap between germline ends came to 16 bases. CDR3 in amino acids: CASSLVGVGGLNTEAFF. CDR3 DNA sequence: TGTGCCAGCAGTTTAGTCGGGGTTGGCGGACTGAACACTGAAGCTTTCTTT.

The chain recombines TRBV27 with TRBJ2-7, with TRBD2 identical over 7 bases. CDR3 size: 13 residues. The germline V gene has CDR1 MNHEY and CDR2 SMNVEV (reference sequence). J lost 5 bases, V lost 0 bases, and 1 base had no gene match. As DNA, the CDR3 is TGTGCCAGCAGTTTATCGCGGGGGAACGAGCAGTACTTC. This sequence encodes CASSLSRGNEQYF.

The chain uses TRBV7-9 and TRBJ2-7; TRBD2 matches 9 bases. The germline V gene has CDR1 SEHNR and CDR2 FQNEAQ (reference sequence). The CDR3 length is 15 residues. The V gene end was trimmed by 1 base and the J gene end by 4 bases; junction bases not matched to a gene: 5. The CDR3 region has the DNA TGTGCCAGCAGCTTAGATCCTAGCGGGACATACGAGCAGTACTTC. Protein sequence: CASSLDPSGTYEQYF. Filled out from reference TRBV7-9 and TRBJ2-7, the complete variable domain reads DTGVSQNPRHKITKRGQNVTFRCDPISEHNRLYWYRQTLGQGPEFLTYFQNEAQLEKSRLLSDRFSAERPKGSFSTLEIQRTEQGDSAMYLCASSLDPSGTYEQYFGPGTRLTVT.

The rearrangement uses TRBV30 and TRBJ1-2; the D gene is possibly TRBD1 (5 bases). V was trimmed by 3 bases and J by 5 bases, leaving 19 bases between them. This CDR3 has 15 amino acids. The germline V gene has CDR1 GTSNPN and CDR2 SVGIG (reference sequence). In DNA form, the CDR3 reads TGTGCCTGGAGAGTAGGCCTGGGCAGGGCGTATGGCTACACCTTC. Translating it yields CAWRVGLGRAYGYTF.

The V gene is TRBV11-3, the J gene TRBJ2-1; tentative D call: TRBD2 (6 bases). In germline, CDR1 is SGHNT, CDR2 YENEEA. Trimming took off 3 bases at V and 0 bases at J, with 9 bases between the two ends. The CDR3 extends over 15 amino acids. This CDR3 reads CASSFYGSSYNEQFF. In nucleotides, the CDR3 is TGTGCCAGCAGCTTTTACGGGAGCTCCTACAATGAGCAGTTCTTC.

The genes are TRBV28 and TRBJ2-7; 8 bases match TRBD2. Germline V gene sequence: CDR1 MDHEN, CDR2 SYDVKM. The CDR3 is 12 residues long. V was clipped by 5 bases and J by 7 bases; unmatched bases: 4. This CDR3 is CASSLIAGEQYF. CDR3 sequence (DNA): TGTGCCAGCAGTCTTATAGCGGGGGAGCAGTACTTC.

The chain uses TRBV4-2 and TRBJ2-1, with 11 bases aligning to TRBD2. This CDR3 has 15 amino acids. With 4 bases clipped from V and 7 bases from J, the junction kept 6 bases outside the gene matches. CDR1 and CDR2 (germline): LGHNA, YNFKEQ. CDR3 sequence reads: CASSLAGGLGNEQFF. The CDR3 DNA sequence: TGTGCCAGCAGCCTAGCGGGAGGGCTGGGTAATGAGCAGTTCTTC.